Presented here are 9 T cell receptor beta chains from one specimen sequenced in a study of identifying expanded T cells in peripheral blood. Produced via immunoSEQ multiplex PCR; TCRdb's table is partial and in-frame only. The sample contains 85,000 to 120,000 clones, around 88% of which appear only once. Sequenced material: blood. Receptors originate from a person aged 18 to 70 in good health.

The CDR3 is CASSLEPGTGKTDTQYF. The CDR3 DNA follows: TGCGCCAGCAGCTTGGAACCCGGGACAGGGAAAACAGATACGCAGTATTTT. This chain joins TRBV5-1 and TRBJ2-3; 9 nucleotides line up with TRBD1. Germline lookup yields CDR1 SGHRS and CDR2 YFSETQ. The CDR3 totals 17 residues. V shed 0 bases, J shed 3 bases, and the junction held 8 bases outside the gene matches.

The gene calls are TRBV21-1 and TRBJ1-5; TRBD1 is the table's D call and was not checked against the DNA. TRBV21-1 is described as a pseudogene. The CDR3 has 20 residues. CDR3 region: CASSKGTGTLLGGGNQPQHF. DNA for the CDR3: TGTGCCAGCAGCAAAGGGACAGGGACCTTATTAGGGGGTGGCAATCAGCCCCAGCATTTT.

J is TRBJ1-1 and V is TRBV5-8; D unresolved. CDR3 length: 11 residues. The germline V and J ends were trimmed by 6 bases and 5 bases, with 8 bases remaining between them. Germline values: CDR1 SGHTS, CDR2 YDEGEE. The CDR3 region is CASTWRTEAFF. The CDR3, as DNA: TGTGCCAGCACCTGGAGGACTGAAGCTTTCTTT.

This rearrangement joins TRBV6-6 to TRBJ1-2; the match to TRBD1 covers 8 bases. The CDR3 loop spans 15 amino acids. The V gene's germline CDR1 is MNHNY and CDR2 SVGAGI (reference sequence). V shed 8 bases and J 5 bases; nucleotides not matched to a gene: 13. The chain's CDR3 is CASDPAGQGGYGYTF. The CDR3 coding sequence is TGTGCCAGCGATCCCGCTGGACAGGGTGGATATGGCTACACCTTC.

This sequence joins TRBV6-1 and TRBJ1-1, with unresolved D. CDR3 length: 15 residues. Germline lookup yields CDR1 MNHNS and CDR2 SASEGT. V was cut by 3 bases and J by 5 bases, with 16 bases left in between. For the CDR3, the DNA is TGTGCCAGCAGTGACTTGTCTCGGGTGGGGACTGAAGCTTTCTTT. Translating gives CASSDLSRVGTEAFF.

V gene TRBV5-1 combines with J gene TRBJ2-1, with D maybe TRBD2 (6 bases). CDR1 SGHRS and CDR2 YFSETQ come from the germline V gene. The CDR3 is 16 amino acids. Trimming took off 5 bases at V and 0 bases at J, with 15 bases between the two ends. CDR3 nucleotides: TGCGCCAGCAGAATCGGGCAGGGAGGCTCCTACAATGAGCAGTTCTTC. It specifies CASRIGQGGSYNEQFF.

Written as DNA, the CDR3 is TGTGCCAGTAGTGAAACAGGGGACACGCAGTATTTT. This gives the protein CASSETGDTQYF. This chain joins TRBV19 and TRBJ2-3; 7 bases match TRBD1. Germline loops: CDR1 LNHDA, CDR2 SQIVND (reference sequence). The J segment lost 9 bases and the V segment lost 5 bases, leaving 5 bases of the junction unmatched. The CDR3 has 12 amino acids.

This chain links TRBV5-4 with TRBJ2-1; D gene uncertain. CDR1 is SGHNT, CDR2 YYREEE, per germline (reference sequence). The V end lost 2 bases, the J end lost 1 base, and 10 bases lay between the germline ends. The CDR3 is 15 residues long. CDR3 region: CASSLRRDSYNEQFF. CDR3 DNA sequence: TGTGCCAGCAGCTTAAGGCGAGATTCCTACAATGAGCAGTTCTTC. The full variable domain, in which reference TRBV5-4 and TRBJ2-1 provide the parts outside the CDR3, is ETGVTQSPTHLIKTRGQQVTLRCSSQSGHNTVSWYQQALGQGPQFIFQYYREEENGRGNFPPRFSGLQFPNYSSELNVNALELDDSALYLCASSLRRDSYNEQFFGPGTRLTVL.

For the CDR3, the DNA is TGCGCCAGCAGCCAAGTACAGGGGGCGAACTATGGCTACACCTTC. This translates into CASSQVQGANYGYTF. The V and J genes are TRBV4-1 and TRBJ1-2; 9 nucleotides match TRBD1. CDR3 length equals 15 residues. V dropped 1 base and J dropped 2; count of bases not matched to a gene: 2. Per the germline V gene, CDR1 is MGHRA and CDR2 is YSYEKL.